The present T cell receptor (beta chain) was sequenced within a study of blood T cell repertoires in COVID-19. The CDR3 is 14 residues long. Germline trimming cut 9 bases from V and 4 bases from J; bases unmatched to any gene: 11. Germline loops: CDR1 LNHDA, CDR2 SQIVND (reference sequence). Method: immunoSEQ multiplex PCR; TCRdb's copy keeps in-frame clones and lacks some. This table holds roughly 100,000 clones, approximately 84% found once. The sample consisted of peripheral blood. This TCR came from a human donor in a cohort sampled during active COVID-19. The chain recombines TRBV19 with TRBJ1-2; 7 bases line up with TRBD1. The DNA of the CDR3 is TGTGCCAGCAGACTGGAACAGGGGATCTATGGCTACACCTTC. Translated: CASRLEQGIYGYTF.